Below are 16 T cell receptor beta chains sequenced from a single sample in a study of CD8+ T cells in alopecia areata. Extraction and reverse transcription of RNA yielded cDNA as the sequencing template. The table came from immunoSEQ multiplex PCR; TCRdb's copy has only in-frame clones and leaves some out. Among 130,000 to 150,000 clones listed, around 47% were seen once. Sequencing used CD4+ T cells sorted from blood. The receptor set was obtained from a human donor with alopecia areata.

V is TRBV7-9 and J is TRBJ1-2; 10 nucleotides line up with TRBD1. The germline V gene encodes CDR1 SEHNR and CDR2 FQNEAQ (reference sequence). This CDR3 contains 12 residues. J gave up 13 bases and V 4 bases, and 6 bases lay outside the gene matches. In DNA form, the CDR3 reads TGTGCCAGCAGCTCCAGACAGGGGGCACGCACCTTC. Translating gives CASSSRQGARTF.

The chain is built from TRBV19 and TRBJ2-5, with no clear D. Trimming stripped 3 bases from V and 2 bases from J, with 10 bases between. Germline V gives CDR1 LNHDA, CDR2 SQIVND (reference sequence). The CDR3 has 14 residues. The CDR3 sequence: CASSMGGYQETQYF. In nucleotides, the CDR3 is TGTGCCAGTAGTATGGGTGGGTATCAAGAGACCCAGTACTTC.

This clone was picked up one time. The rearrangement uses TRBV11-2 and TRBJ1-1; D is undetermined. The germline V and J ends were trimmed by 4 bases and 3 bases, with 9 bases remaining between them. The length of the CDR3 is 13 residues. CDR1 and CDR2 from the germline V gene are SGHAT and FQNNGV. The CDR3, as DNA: TGTGCCAGCAGCTCGCAAGGGTACACTGAAGCTTTCTTT. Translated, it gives CASSSQGYTEAFF.

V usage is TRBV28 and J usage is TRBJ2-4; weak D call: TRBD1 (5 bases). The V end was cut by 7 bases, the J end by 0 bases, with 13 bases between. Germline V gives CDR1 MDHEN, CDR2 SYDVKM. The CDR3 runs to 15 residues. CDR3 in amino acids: CASTPIQVAKNIQYF. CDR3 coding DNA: TGTGCCAGCACCCCCATACAGGTAGCCAAAAACATTCAGTACTTC.

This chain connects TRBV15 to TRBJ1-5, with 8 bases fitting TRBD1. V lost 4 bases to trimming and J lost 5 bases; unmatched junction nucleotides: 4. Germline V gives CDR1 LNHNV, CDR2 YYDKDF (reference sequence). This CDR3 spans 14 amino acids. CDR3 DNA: TGTGCCACCAGCAACGGACAGGGCTATCAGCCCCAGCATTTT. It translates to CATSNGQGYQPQHF.

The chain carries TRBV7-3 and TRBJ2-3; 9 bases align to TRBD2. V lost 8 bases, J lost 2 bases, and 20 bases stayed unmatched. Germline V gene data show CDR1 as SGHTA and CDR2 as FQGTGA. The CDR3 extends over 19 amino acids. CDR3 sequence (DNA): TGTGCCAGCGGCCGGCCTATGAATGTGGCGGGAGGGATCACAGATACGCAGTATTTT. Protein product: CASGRPMNVAGGITDTQYF.

CDR3 in amino acids: CASSTGQYTGELFF. The CDR3 nucleotides read TGCGCCAGCAGCACAGGACAGTACACCGGGGAGCTGTTTTTT. This sequence joins TRBV5-1 and TRBJ2-2; D possibly corresponds to TRBD1 (6 bases). Trimming took 4 bases from V and 3 from J, leaving 10 bases between them. CDR3 length: 14 amino acids. From germline, CDR1 is SGHRS and CDR2 YFSETQ. The full variable domain, in which reference TRBV5-1 and TRBJ2-2 provide the parts outside the CDR3, is KAGVTQTPRYLIKTRGQQVTLSCSPISGHRSVSWYQQTPGQGLQFLFEYFSETQRNKGNFPGRFSGRQFSNSRSEMNVSTLELGDSALYLCASSTGQYTGELFFGEGSRLTVL.

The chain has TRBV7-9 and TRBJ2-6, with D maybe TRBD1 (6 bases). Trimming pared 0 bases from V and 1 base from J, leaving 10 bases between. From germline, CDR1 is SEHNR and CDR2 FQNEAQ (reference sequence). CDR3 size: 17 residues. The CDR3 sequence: CASSLAGGSSGANVLTF. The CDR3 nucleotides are TGTGCCAGCAGCTTAGCAGGGGGAAGTTCTGGGGCCAACGTCCTGACTTTC.

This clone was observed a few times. CDR3 residues: CASSLWSLAGGPGEQYF. The CDR3 region has the DNA TGTGCCAGCAGTTTATGGTCCCTAGCGGGAGGGCCAGGGGAGCAGTACTTC. The chain has TRBV28 and TRBJ2-7, with 12 bases lining up with TRBD2. The CDR3 totals 17 residues. V gave up 0 bases and J gave up 7 bases; unmatched junction bases: 10. The V gene's germline CDR1 is MDHEN and CDR2 SYDVKM.

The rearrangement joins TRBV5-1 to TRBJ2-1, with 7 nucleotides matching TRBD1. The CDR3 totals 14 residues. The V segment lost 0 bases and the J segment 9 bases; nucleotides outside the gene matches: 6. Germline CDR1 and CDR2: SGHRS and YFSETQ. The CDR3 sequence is CASSLGTGAGEQFF. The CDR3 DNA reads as TGCGCCAGCAGCTTGGGAACAGGGGCAGGTGAGCAGTTCTTC.

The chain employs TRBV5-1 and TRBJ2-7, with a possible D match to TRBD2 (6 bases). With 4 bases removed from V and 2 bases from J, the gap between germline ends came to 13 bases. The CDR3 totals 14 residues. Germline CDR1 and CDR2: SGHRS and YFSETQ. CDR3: CASSGSSGTYEQYF. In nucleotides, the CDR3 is TGCGCCAGCAGCGGAAGTAGCGGTACCTACGAGCAGTACTTC.

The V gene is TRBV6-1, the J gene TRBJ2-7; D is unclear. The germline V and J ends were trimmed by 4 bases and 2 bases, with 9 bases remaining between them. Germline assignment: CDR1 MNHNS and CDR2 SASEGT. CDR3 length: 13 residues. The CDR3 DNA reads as TGTGCCAGCAGTGCCTCGATGACCTACGAGCAGTACTTC. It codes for CASSASMTYEQYF.

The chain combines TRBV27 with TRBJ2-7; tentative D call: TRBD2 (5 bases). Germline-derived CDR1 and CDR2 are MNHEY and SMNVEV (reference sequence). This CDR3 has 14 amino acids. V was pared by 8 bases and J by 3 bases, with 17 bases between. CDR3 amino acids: CASGRSGGFYEQYF. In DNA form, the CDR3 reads TGTGCCAGCGGAAGGAGCGGAGGATTCTACGAGCAGTACTTC.

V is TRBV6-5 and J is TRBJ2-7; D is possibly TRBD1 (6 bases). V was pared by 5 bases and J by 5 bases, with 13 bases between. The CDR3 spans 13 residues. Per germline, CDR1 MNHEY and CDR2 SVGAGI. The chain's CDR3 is CASSQWAGDEQYF. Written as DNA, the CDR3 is TGTGCCAGCAGTCAGTGGGCAGGGGACGAGCAGTACTTC.

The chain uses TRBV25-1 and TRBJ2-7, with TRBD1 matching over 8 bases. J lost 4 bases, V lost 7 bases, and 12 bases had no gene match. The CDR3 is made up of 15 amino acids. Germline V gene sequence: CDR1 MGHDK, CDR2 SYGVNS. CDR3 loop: CASTSGQGASYEQYF. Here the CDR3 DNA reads TGTGCCAGCACCTCCGGGCAGGGGGCGAGTTACGAGCAGTACTTC.

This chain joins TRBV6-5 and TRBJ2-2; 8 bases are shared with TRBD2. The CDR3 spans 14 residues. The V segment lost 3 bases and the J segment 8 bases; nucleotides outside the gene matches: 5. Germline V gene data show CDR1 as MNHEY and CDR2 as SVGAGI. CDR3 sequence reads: CASSYLAGTGELFF. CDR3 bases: TGTGCCAGCAGTTATTTAGCGGGAACTGGGGAGCTGTTTTTT.